This TCR beta chain was profiled in a study of vaccination and CD4 T cells after COVID-19. General study points: Researchers report that a median roughly 85% of reactive clones in convalescent patients surfaced only post-vaccination.

As to treatment: roughly 10-day PBMC culture with coronavirus spike peptide pools or control peptides (ViraFEST assay). In the case of this clonotype: What it recognizes is unknown.

Cultured CD4+ T-cell DNA underwent Oncomine TCR Beta short-read sequencing. Using its own MiXCR run on the PCR reads, TCRdb lists one record per CDR3 protein. The table has about 11,000 distinct CDR3 sequences, 29% seen once. The sequence derives from a human donor with COVID-19. Source material: cultured CD4+ T cells from blood.

The DNA of the CDR3 is TGTGCCAGCAGTCCAGGAGGCCTCTATGGCTACACCTTC. Translated, it gives CASSPGGLYGYTF. The chain uses TRBV12-3 or TRBV12-4 and TRBJ1-2, with D uncertain. CDR3 length: 13 residues. V was cut by 5 bases and J by 4 bases, with 11 bases left in between.